The text below deals with one T cell receptor (beta chain). These data come from a study of blood T cell repertoires in COVID-19. At the level of the study: COVID-19 samples from acute and convalescent phases originated in the United States, Italy and Spain. PBMCs, B-cell-depleted T cells, or T cells provided the cDNA or gDNA that made up the material.

V lost 2 bases and J 7 bases, leaving 12 bases between the germline ends. Germline-derived CDR1 and CDR2 are SGHTA and FQGNSA. CDR3 size: 15 residues. Authors' processing steps: By means of reference gene primer amplification, nucleated cell counts were estimated. Profiling relied on immunoSEQ multiplex PCR, and the TCRdb table lists in-frame clones only, not all of them. V and J calls and clone size are as listed in that table; D and trimming were resolved from the DNA. The table shows about 410,000 clones, with 89% occurring only once. The receptor was derived from a woman between 40 and 55 years old with COVID-19, enrolled during active disease. The chain carries TRBV7-2 and TRBJ1-6; possible D gene TRBD1, 5 bases. Sequencing input: peripheral blood. DNA for the CDR3: TGTGCCAGCAGCTTAAGGTCCCAGGGCAATTCACCCCTCCACTTT. Translation: CASSLRSQGNSPLHF.